Shown below are 18 T cell receptor beta chains from a single sample sequenced in a study of blood T cell repertoires in COVID-19 (dated by TCRdb to the early 2020s). Libraries were prepared through the immunoSEQ multiplex PCR assay. This immuneACCESS table, as held by TCRdb, lists in-frame sequences with V and J called but not all clones. Of the missing ones, under half trace to an unresolved V gene in checked studies; the others have no known cause. The sample data list about 220,000 clones, and 83% of these were observed just once. Together, the top ten hold 2.5% of the sample. Material: peripheral blood. The receptors derive from a woman in her forties with active or convalescent COVID-19.

The gene calls are TRBV29-1 and TRBJ1-4, with TRBD1 identical over 10 bases. V gave up 5 bases and J gave up 8 bases; unmatched junction bases: 5. Germline CDR1 SQVTM, CDR2 ANQGSEA. This CDR3 has 13 residues. Here the CDR3 reads CSVRDRGQEKLFF. Here the CDR3 DNA reads TGCAGCGTTCGCGACAGGGGGCAGGAAAAACTGTTTTTT. The entire variable domain, with the rest obtained from reference TRBV29-1 and TRBJ1-4, is as follows: SAVISQKPSRDICQRGTSLTIQCQVDSQVTMMFWYRQQPGQSLTLIATANQGSEATYESGFVIDKFPISRPNLTFSTLTVSNMSPEDSSIYLCSVRDRGQEKLFFGSGTQLSVL.

This chain connects TRBV9 to TRBJ1-4; D not resolved. Trimming took off 6 bases at V and 0 bases at J, with 18 bases between the two ends. Germline CDR1 and CDR2: SGDLS and YYNGEE. The CDR3 length is 17 residues. In DNA, the CDR3 is TGTGCCAGCACCCGGAGTGGGTCGCCTGCAACTAATGAAAAACTGTTTTTT. It specifies CASTRSGSPATNEKLFF. The variable domain in full, with the rest retrieved from reference TRBV9 and TRBJ1-4, is DSGVTQTPKHLITATGQRVTLRCSPRSGDLSVYWYQQSLDQGLQFLIQYYNGEERAKGNILERFSAQQFPDLHSELNLSSLELGDSALYFCASTRSGSPATNEKLFFGSGTQLSVL.

This clone came up a few times. The chain uses TRBV7-9 and TRBJ2-7, with TRBD2 identical over 10 bases. The V gene end was trimmed by 5 bases and the J gene end by 0 bases; junction bases not matched to a gene: 7. Germline loops: CDR1 SEHNR, CDR2 FQNEAQ (reference sequence). The CDR3 is 16 residues long. The CDR3 region has the DNA TGTGCCAGCAGCGCCCCATCTAGCGGGAGCTCCTACGAGCAGTACTTC. It is translated as CASSAPSSGSSYEQYF.

The gene calls are TRBV6-6 and TRBJ2-7; weak D call: TRBD1 (6 bases). Germline lookup yields CDR1 MNHNY and CDR2 SVGAGI (reference sequence). V lost 8 bases and J 2 bases, leaving 16 bases between the germline ends. This CDR3 spans 14 amino acids. CDR3 region: CASSSQGDTYEQYF. The CDR3 region has the DNA TGTGCCAGCTCCTCCCAAGGGGACACCTACGAGCAGTACTTC.

The gene calls are TRBV7-3 and TRBJ1-1, with D perhaps TRBD1 (5 bases). Trimming took 6 bases from V and 5 from J, leaving 10 bases between them. The CDR3 loop spans 12 amino acids. Per the germline V gene, CDR1 is SGHTA and CDR2 is FQGTGA. DNA for the CDR3: TGTGCCAGCAGAGGGGCAGGGACTGAAGCTTTCTTT. This sequence encodes CASRGAGTEAFF.

The V and J genes are TRBV7-2 and TRBJ1-5; no clear D. CDR3 length: 15 amino acids. Germline CDR1 SGHTA, CDR2 FQGNSA. Trimming stripped 1 base from V and 3 bases from J, with 10 bases between. The CDR3 DNA follows: TGTGCCAGCAGCTTAGGCCCGAACTACAATCAGCCCCAGCATTTT. It encodes CASSLGPNYNQPQHF.

This chain joins TRBV4-3 and TRBJ1-3, with 7 bases fitting TRBD1. The germline V gene has CDR1 LGHNA and CDR2 YSLEER. The CDR3 length is 15 residues. V shed 5 bases and J 1 base; nucleotides not matched to a gene: 5. CDR3 DNA sequence: TGCGCCAGCAGCTTCCGACAGGGTTCTGGAAACACCATATATTTT. Encoded protein: CASSFRQGSGNTIYF.

The chain links TRBV7-3 to TRBJ1-2; 9 bases match TRBD1. This CDR3 contains 13 residues. CDR1 is SGHTA, CDR2 FQGTGA, per germline. J lost 8 bases, V lost 3 bases, and 4 bases had no gene match. CDR3 DNA sequence: TGTGCCAGCAGCTTTCGGACAGGGGAAGGCTACACCTTC. Translating it yields CASSFRTGEGYTF.

The genes are TRBV19 and TRBJ2-5; D unresolved. Germline V gives CDR1 LNHDA, CDR2 SQIVND (reference sequence). The length of the CDR3 is 12 residues. Between the trimmed V and J ends, which lost 7 bases and 4 bases, there was a span of 10 bases. CDR3 nucleotide sequence: TGTGCCAGTAATGGCAGCGTAGAGACCCAGTACTTC. Encoded protein: CASNGSVETQYF.

V gene TRBV2 combines with J gene TRBJ2-5, with a weak D call TRBD1 (6 bases). Trimming cost V 6 bases and J 0 bases, with 14 bases left between them. This CDR3 is 15 amino acids long. The germline CDR1 and CDR2 sequences are SNHLY and FYNNEI. The CDR3 loop is CASRPDRQYQETQYF. The DNA of the CDR3 is TGTGCCAGCAGACCAGACAGGCAGTACCAAGAGACCCAGTACTTC. Together with reference TRBV2 and TRBJ2-5, the CDR3 gives the full variable domain: EPEVTQTPSHQVTQMGQEVILRCVPISNHLYFYWYRQILGQKVEFLVSFYNNEISEKSEIFDDQFSVERPDGSNFTLKIRSTKLEDSAMYFCASRPDRQYQETQYFGPGTRLLVL.

The sample holds a few counts of this clone. The gene calls are TRBV4-3 and TRBJ1-4; 7 positions agree with TRBD1. The CDR3 runs 18 residues. The germline CDR1 and CDR2 sequences are LGHNA and YSLEER. V trimming: 0 bases; J trimming: 7 bases; junction bases outside the gene matches: 14. The CDR3 region is CASSQDPARGPGSEKLFF. For the CDR3, the DNA is TGCGCCAGCAGCCAAGACCCGGCAAGGGGGCCAGGTAGTGAAAAACTGTTTTTT.

The V and J genes are TRBV9 and TRBJ2-7; 11 bases line up with TRBD2. Germline CDR1 and CDR2: SGDLS and YYNGEE. V lost 0 bases to trimming and J lost 3 bases; unmatched junction nucleotides: 2. The CDR3 extends over 15 amino acids. This CDR3 is CASSVGGTSGYEQYF. The CDR3 DNA sequence: TGTGCCAGCAGCGTAGGAGGGACTAGCGGCTACGAGCAGTACTTC.

The CDR3 sequence is CATSREQVGNQPQHF. The CDR3 DNA is TGTGCCACCAGCAGAGAACAGGTCGGCAATCAGCCCCAGCATTTT. The chain is built from TRBV15 and TRBJ1-5; TRBD1 might be the D (5 bases). The V and J ends lost 0 bases and 2 bases respectively, with 8 bases between them. The CDR3 is made up of 15 amino acids. CDR1 and CDR2 (germline): LNHNV, YYDKDF (reference sequence).

The V call is TRBV29-1, the J call TRBJ2-7; D remains ambiguous. The CDR3 loop spans 14 amino acids. Trimming cost V 0 bases and J 0 bases, with 9 bases left between them. Germline CDR1 and CDR2: SQVTM and ANQGSEA. The CDR3 protein is CSVEDLASSYEQYF. In DNA, the CDR3 is TGCAGCGTTGAAGATCTGGCAAGCTCCTACGAGCAGTACTTC.

Sample share makes this clone medium-sized. V is TRBV12-3 or TRBV12-4 and J is TRBJ1-2; tentative D call: TRBD1 (6 bases). V was pared by 6 bases and J by 8 bases, with 13 bases between. The CDR3 runs to 12 residues. The CDR3 sequence is CASSSGDGGYTF. CDR3 in DNA: TGTGCCAGCAGCTCAGGGGATGGCGGCTACACCTTC.

DNA for the CDR3: TGTGCCAGCAGCCCCCAGACAGGGGCGGCGACTGAAGCTTTCTTT. Protein product: CASSPQTGAATEAFF. The V and J genes are TRBV11-3 and TRBJ1-1, with TRBD1 identical over 8 bases. This CDR3 is 15 amino acids long. Germline V gives CDR1 SGHNT, CDR2 YENEEA. J was trimmed by 5 bases and V by 5 bases; bases with no gene match: 10.

The chain carries TRBV11-3 and TRBJ2-7; D gene uncertain. The CDR3 spans 13 residues. The germline gives CDR1 SGHNT, CDR2 YENEEA. V dropped 5 bases and J dropped 3 bases, with 11 bases sitting between them. In DNA, the CDR3 is TGTGCCAGCAGCGGTAGACTCAACTACGAGCAGTACTTC. Encoded protein: CASSGRLNYEQYF.

V and J are TRBV19 and TRBJ2-3; 8 bases line up with TRBD2. The CDR3 runs to 16 residues. V shed 5 bases, J shed 2 bases, and the junction held 9 bases outside the gene matches. Looked up from germline, CDR1 is LNHDA and CDR2 is SQIVND (reference sequence). The CDR3 bases are TGTGCCAGTAGTCCGATCACTAGCGGACCCACAGATACGCAGTATTTT. As protein: CASSPITSGPTDTQYF.